A single sample gave rise to the 8 T cell receptor beta chains below, sequenced in a study of human T cells and chemical hapten exposure. TCRdb ran MiXCR on the RACE reads and lists one entry per CDR3 protein. The profile covers 30,000 to 40,000 distinct CDR3 sequences, with approximately 9.5% appearing a single time and 26% taken by the ten largest. Time point defined: patch test 3, about 24 weeks after DPC sensitization. The sample's treatment: therapeutic diphenylcyclopropenone sensitization with weekly scalp DPC. RNA extraction used unfractionated whole blood as the source of total RNA. This specimen consisted of whole blood, obtained in connection with sensitization to the hapten diphenylcyclopropenone (DPC). The receptors stem from a man aged 50 or older with alopecia areata. Some clones in this sample may be carry-over from other donors' samples.

The sample holds many counts of this clonotype. CDR3: CASSQDVAEGAPYNEQFF. For the CDR3, the DNA is TGTGCCAGCAGCCAGGACGTAGCGGAAGGCGCCCCATACAATGAGCAGTTCTTC. The genes are TRBV12-3 or TRBV12-4 and TRBJ2-1; the D gene is possibly TRBD2 (6 bases). This CDR3 has 18 amino acids. With 6 bases removed from V and 4 bases from J, the gap between germline ends came to 25 bases.

This clonotype was observed at least ten times. The J gene is TRBJ2-5, the V gene TRBV11-2; D remains unclear. Between the trimmed V and J ends, which lost 4 bases and 4 bases, there was a span of 10 bases. CDR3 length: 13 residues. The germline gives CDR1 SGHAT, CDR2 FQNNGV. CDR3 coding DNA: TGTGCCAGCAGCTCAGTTGGGGTAGAGACCCAGTACTTC. Protein sequence: CASSSVGVETQYF.

The V call is TRBV5-6, the J call TRBJ2-1; the match to TRBD2 covers 9 bases. Trimming at V came to 4 bases and at J to 0 bases, leaving 23 bases not matched to a gene. The CDR3 extends over 22 amino acids. CDR1 and CDR2 from the germline V gene are SGHDT and YYEEEE. CDR3 nucleotides: TGTGCCAGCAGCCACGGAATACCGCCGGGACTAGCCTTACCTAGCTCCTACAATGAGCAGTTCTTC. Encoded protein: CASSHGIPPGLALPSSYNEQFF.

This clonotype was counted ten times or more. The chain is built from TRBV20-1 and TRBJ2-1, with unresolved D. V gave up 0 bases and J gave up 12 bases, with 15 bases separating them. Per germline, CDR1 DFQATT and CDR2 SNEGSKA (reference sequence). The CDR3 length is 13 residues. The CDR3 DNA is TGCAGTGCTAGAGATCCCCCCACCCTCGGGCAGTTCTTC. This encodes CSARDPPTLGQFF.

This clonotype was seen at least ten times. The chain couples TRBV11-2 to TRBJ2-1, with TRBD2 matching 12 bases. V trimming: 1 base; J trimming: 5 bases; junction bases outside the gene matches: 0. CDR1 SGHAT and CDR2 FQNNGV come from the germline V gene. The CDR3 loop spans 15 amino acids. The CDR3 DNA is TGTGCCAGCAGCTTAGGGACTAGCGGGAACAATGAGCAGTTCTTC. Translating gives CASSLGTSGNNEQFF.

Many counts were recorded for this clonotype. V usage is TRBV12-3 or TRBV12-4 and J usage is TRBJ2-7, with D possibly matching TRBD1 (6 bases). The CDR3 covers 13 residues. With 2 bases removed from V and 8 bases from J, the gap between germline ends came to 13 bases. The CDR3 nucleotides are TGTGCCAGCAGTTTACGGGCAGGGGACCAGCAGTACTTC. It is translated as CASSLRAGDQQYF.

J is TRBJ2-1 and V is TRBV11-2; 10 bases line up with TRBD2. Per germline, CDR1 SGHAT and CDR2 FQNNGV. V trimming: 5 bases; J trimming: 9 bases; junction bases outside the gene matches: 10. This CDR3 comprises 15 residues. CDR3 DNA: TGTGCCAGCAGCCCCAGGAGCGGGAGGGCCTTTGAGCAGTTCTTC. Its protein product is CASSPRSGRAFEQFF. The full variable domain, completed using reference TRBV11-2 and TRBJ2-1, is EAGVAQSPRYKIIEKRQSVAFWCNPISGHATLYWYQQILGQGPKLLIQFQNNGVVDDSQLPKDRFSAERLKGVDSTLKIQPAKLEDSAVYLCASSPRSGRAFEQFFGPGTRLTVL.

This clonotype was observed a few times. The genes are TRBV11-1 and TRBJ1-1, with D possibly matching TRBD1 (6 bases). V dropped 5 bases and J dropped 5 bases, with 15 bases sitting between them. The length of the CDR3 is 14 residues. The V gene's germline CDR1 is SGHAT and CDR2 FQDESV (reference sequence). CDR3 sequence: CASSKQGPRTEAFF. The CDR3 DNA follows: TGTGCCAGCAGCAAACAGGGTCCGAGGACTGAAGCTTTCTTT.